This T cell receptor beta chain is from a study of blood T cell repertoires in COVID-19. Study-level background: Some COVID-19 samples were acute and others convalescent; all came from the United States, Italy and Spain. In each case, the material was cDNA or gDNA derived from T cells, B-cell-depleted T cells, or PBMCs.

Original processing methods: Using reference gene primer amplification, nucleated cell counts were estimated. Produced via immunoSEQ multiplex PCR; TCRdb's table is partial and in-frame only. Clone size and the V and J calls come from that table; the DNA yielded D and trimming. The table shows under 150,000 clones, with roughly 81% occurring only once. This TCR came from a man in his forties with acute or convalescent COVID-19. Material: peripheral blood.

CDR3 sequence: CASSQDLNAGSVDGYTF. The CDR3 DNA sequence: TGTGCCAGCAGCCAAGATCTCAATGCAGGGTCGGTGGATGGCTACACCTTC. The V gene is TRBV3-1 (or the pseudogene TRBV3-2), the J gene TRBJ1-2; tentative D call: TRBD1 (5 bases). In germline, CDR1 is LGHDT, CDR2 YNNKEL (reference sequence). Trimming took off 0 bases at V and 6 bases at J, with 20 bases between the two ends. The CDR3 sequence is 17 residues long.